The 27 T cell receptor beta chains in this list originate from one sample, sequenced in a study of blood T cell repertoires in COVID-19. The data were produced by immunoSEQ multiplex PCR, yet TCRdb's version contains in-frame clones alone and is incomplete. The sample has over 45,000 clones, almost 90% seen once. Sequenced material: peripheral blood. The receptors derive from a man between 60 and 70 years old with active COVID-19.

The chain recombines TRBV2 with TRBJ2-3, with 9 nucleotides matching TRBD2. The CDR3 has 15 amino acids. Germline assignment: CDR1 SNHLY and CDR2 FYNNEI. The V and J ends lost 4 bases and 10 bases, in that order; junction bases with no gene match: 12. The CDR3 loop reads CASSVKREAPLAQYF. CDR3 nucleotides: TGTGCCAGCAGTGTGAAGCGGGAGGCGCCTCTGGCGCAGTATTTT.

The chain has TRBV28 and TRBJ2-7, with 8 bases aligning to TRBD1. The CDR3 covers 10 residues. Germline assignment: CDR1 MDHEN and CDR2 SYDVKM. CDR3 in DNA: TGTGGACAGGGGCCGCGGGAGCAGTACTTC. This gives the protein CGQGPREQYF.

This clone was found once. V is TRBV18 and J is TRBJ1-1, with 7 bases that match TRBD1. This CDR3 comprises 14 residues. V trimming: 4 bases; J trimming: 1 base; junction bases outside the gene matches: 3. In germline, CDR1 is KGHSH, CDR2 LQKENI. The CDR3 sequence: CASSQRTGNTEAFF. Written as DNA, the CDR3 is TGTGCCAGCTCACAGAGGACAGGGAACACTGAAGCTTTCTTT.

In this sample, this clone turned up a few times. The chain links TRBV4-2 to TRBJ1-1; a weak D match, TRBD1 (5 bases). This CDR3 spans 16 amino acids. Germline V CDR1 and CDR2: LGHNA, YNFKEQ. V lost 4 bases, J lost 1 base, and 16 bases lay in between. This CDR3 reads CASSPYWTFWNTEAFF. The CDR3 nucleotides are TGTGCCAGCAGCCCCTATTGGACATTTTGGAACACTGAAGCTTTCTTT.

This rearrangement joins TRBV5-8 to TRBJ1-4; possibly TRBD1 for D (6 bases). Trimming removed 4 bases at V and 1 base at J, with 14 bases between. The CDR3 is made up of 16 amino acids. CDR1 SGHTS and CDR2 YDEGEE come from the germline V gene. The CDR3 DNA reads TGTGCCAGCAGCCCTGGACAGAGTGAAACTAATGAAAAACTGTTTTTT. Amino acid sequence: CASSPGQSETNEKLFF.

This clone came up once. The CDR3: CASSPNRDSSYEQYF. The CDR3 DNA reads TGTGCCAGCAGTCCGAACCGGGACAGCTCCTACGAGCAGTACTTC. This sequence joins TRBV27 and TRBJ2-7; TRBD1 agrees at 7 bases. Trimming at V came to 5 bases and at J to 0 bases, leaving 7 bases not matched to a gene. The CDR3 is 15 amino acids. The germline V gene encodes CDR1 MNHEY and CDR2 SMNVEV (reference sequence).

The count of this clone is one. V is TRBV3-1 (or the pseudogene TRBV3-2) and J is TRBJ1-2; TRBD1 might be the D (6 bases). CDR3 length: 15 amino acids. Germline CDR1 is LGHDT and CDR2 is YNNKEL (reference sequence). With 5 bases removed from V and 3 bases from J, the gap between germline ends came to 16 bases. CDR3 DNA sequence: TGTGCCAGCAGCTTCCGGGACACTTTACACTATGGCTACACCTTC. It is translated as CASSFRDTLHYGYTF.

CDR3 amino acids: CASSLMQSYNEQFF. The DNA for the CDR3 is TGTGCCAGCAGCTTGATGCAGTCCTACAATGAGCAGTTCTTC. This sequence joins TRBV5-5 and TRBJ2-1, with D unresolved. The CDR3 totals 14 residues. V lost 1 base, J lost 1 base, and 6 bases lay in between. Germline CDR1 is SGHKS and CDR2 is YYEKEE (reference sequence).

The chain carries TRBV19 and TRBJ2-3; 8 nucleotides line up with TRBD2. Trimming took 3 bases from V and 2 from J; bases not matched to a gene: 13. This CDR3 contains 18 residues. Germline V gene data show CDR1 as LNHDA and CDR2 as SQIVND (reference sequence). The CDR3 DNA follows: TGTGCCAGTAGTATGGGGAGAATAGCGGGGACCTACACAGATACGCAGTATTTT. The encoded protein is CASSMGRIAGTYTDTQYF.

The rearrangement links TRBV3-1 (or the pseudogene TRBV3-2) to TRBJ2-7; 14 nucleotides agree with TRBD2. The CDR3 is 15 residues long. CDR1 LGHDT and CDR2 YNNKEL come from the germline V gene (reference sequence). Trimming cost V 5 bases and J 4 bases; bases outside gene matches: 4. As DNA, the CDR3 is TGTGCCAGCAGCTTGGGGACTAGCGGGAGATACGAGCAGTACTTC. Translating gives CASSLGTSGRYEQYF.

The chain is built from TRBV6-1 and TRBJ2-5; 10 positions match TRBD1. The germline V gene encodes CDR1 MNHNS and CDR2 SASEGT. The CDR3 is 15 amino acids. Trimming at V came to 1 base and at J to 5 bases, leaving 4 bases not matched to a gene. CDR3 nucleotides: TGTGCCAGCAGTGAAGGACAGGGGGCAGGGGAGACCCAGTACTTC. Its translation: CASSEGQGAGETQYF.

This clone was seen a few times. The V call is TRBV4-1, the J call TRBJ1-5, with D maybe TRBD1 (5 bases). Germline CDR1 reads MGHRA; CDR2 reads YSYEKL. The CDR3 has 14 amino acids. Trimming removed 4 bases from V and 0 bases from J, with 7 bases in between. The CDR3 loop reads CASSPTDSNQPQHF. The DNA for the CDR3 is TGCGCCAGCAGCCCGACAGATAGCAATCAGCCCCAGCATTTT.

V usage is TRBV7-2 and J usage is TRBJ2-2; 15 bases line up with TRBD2. Germline loops: CDR1 SGHTA, CDR2 FQGNSA. The CDR3 length is 17 residues. The trim removed 3 bases at V and 6 bases at J, leaving 5 bases unmatched. Here the CDR3 reads CASSLGLAGGISGELFF. Here the CDR3 DNA reads TGTGCCAGCAGCTTGGGACTAGCGGGAGGAATTTCCGGGGAGCTGTTTTTT.

The chain combines TRBV7-3 with TRBJ2-1; TRBD2 matches at 11 bases. CDR3 size: 15 residues. In germline, CDR1 is SGHTA, CDR2 FQGTGA. V lost 5 bases to trimming and J lost 7 bases; unmatched junction nucleotides: 7. The CDR3 DNA follows: TGTGCCAGCAGCCCGGGACTAGCGGAGGGGAATGAGCAGTTCTTC. This encodes CASSPGLAEGNEQFF.

The chain has TRBV5-6 and TRBJ1-5; D possibly corresponds to TRBD1 (5 bases). Germline assignment: CDR1 SGHDT and CDR2 YYEEEE. With 3 bases removed from V and 0 bases from J, the gap between germline ends came to 16 bases. The CDR3 length is 17 residues. CDR3 residues: CASSSRGRRYSNQPQHF. The CDR3 bases are TGTGCCAGCAGCTCGCGGGGACGACGTTATAGCAATCAGCCCCAGCATTTT.

This clone occurred a few times. This CDR3 reads CASSRLAGTLSSYEQYF. The CDR3 DNA reads as TGTGCCAGCAGCAGACTCGCCGGGACTCTTAGCTCCTACGAGCAGTACTTC. The V and J genes are TRBV11-2 and TRBJ2-7, with D perhaps TRBD2 (6 bases). The ends were cut back, 5 bases at V and 0 bases at J, with 20 bases in the middle. The V gene's germline CDR1 is SGHAT and CDR2 FQNNGV. The CDR3 runs to 17 residues.

The V and J genes are TRBV18 and TRBJ2-7, with 8 bases that match TRBD1. Trimming cost V 5 bases and J 5 bases; bases outside gene matches: 11. Germline V gene data show CDR1 as KGHSH and CDR2 as LQKENI. CDR3 size: 15 residues. CDR3 protein: CASSSPGTGVHEQYF. The CDR3 region has the DNA TGTGCCAGCTCAAGCCCCGGGACAGGTGTCCACGAGCAGTACTTC.

V and J are TRBV6-4 and TRBJ1-1; no reliable D call. This CDR3 has 13 residues. Germline assignment: CDR1 MRHNA and CDR2 SNTAGT. The V and J ends lost 4 bases and 2 bases respectively, with 8 bases between them. The CDR3 DNA reads as TGTGCCAGCAGTGTAAGAGGTAACACTGAAGCTTTCTTT. Protein product: CASSVRGNTEAFF.

The J gene is TRBJ2-7, the V gene TRBV6-2 or TRBV6-3; 10 bases line up with TRBD2. CDR1 MNHEY and CDR2 SVGEGT come from the germline V gene. This CDR3 comprises 16 residues. The ends lost 2 bases at V and 3 bases at J; junction bases unmatched: 7. The CDR3: CASSYDSGRPHYEQYF. The CDR3 coding sequence is TGTGCCAGCAGTTACGATAGCGGGAGGCCTCACTACGAGCAGTACTTC.

V is TRBV7-9 and J is TRBJ1-2; possible D gene TRBD1, 6 bases. This CDR3 region has 17 residues. The V end was cut by 5 bases, the J end by 6 bases, with 25 bases between. The germline gives CDR1 SEHNR, CDR2 FQNEAQ (reference sequence). This CDR3 reads CASSPRWHREISNGYTF. As DNA, the CDR3 is TGTGCCAGCAGCCCTAGATGGCACAGGGAAATATCGAATGGCTACACCTTC.

A single count supports this clone. The rearrangement joins TRBV2 to TRBJ2-4; 13 bases line up with TRBD2. V lost 6 bases, J lost 1 base, and 9 bases stayed unmatched. CDR1 and CDR2 (germline): SNHLY, FYNNEI. This CDR3 region has 18 residues. CDR3 sequence reads: CASRLLAGGGLAKNIQYF. CDR3 bases: TGTGCCAGCAGGCTACTAGCGGGAGGGGGCTTGGCCAAAAACATTCAGTACTTC.

This clone was detected only a few times. This chain joins TRBV2 and TRBJ1-5; a weak D match, TRBD1 (5 bases). The germline CDR1 and CDR2 sequences are SNHLY and FYNNEI. V was trimmed by 2 bases and J by 5 bases, leaving 10 bases between them. The CDR3 is 14 residues long. This CDR3 reads CASSERGWDQPQHF. CDR3 nucleotide sequence: TGTGCCAGCAGTGAAAGGGGCTGGGATCAGCCCCAGCATTTT.

V gene TRBV7-5 combines with J gene TRBJ1-1; the table's D call, TRBD1, was not checked against the DNA. TRBV7-5 represents a pseudogene. The CDR3 sequence is 16 residues long. The CDR3 reads CARSVGDRGKNTEAFF. The CDR3 DNA reads as TGTGCCAGAAGCGTCGGGGACAGGGGTAAAAACACTGAAGCTTTCTTT.

The genes are TRBV5-6 and TRBJ1-2, with 7 positions matching TRBD1. The CDR3 has 14 amino acids. Germline CDR1 and CDR2: SGHDT and YYEEEE. The trim removed 2 bases at V and 3 bases at J, leaving 4 bases unmatched. CDR3 nucleotides: TGTGCCAGCAGCTTAGCACAGGGGCACTATGGCTACACCTTC. It encodes CASSLAQGHYGYTF.

The rearrangement links TRBV28 to TRBJ2-3, with D possibly TRBD1 on 6 matching bases. V was trimmed by 5 bases and J by 0 bases, leaving 6 bases between them. Germline lookup yields CDR1 MDHEN and CDR2 SYDVKM. The CDR3 consists of 13 residues. CDR3 DNA: TGTGCCAGCAGTACAGGGAGCACAGATACGCAGTATTTT. Its translation is CASSTGSTDTQYF.

This rearrangement joins TRBV12-3 or TRBV12-4 to TRBJ2-3; D is unresolved. Deletions cut 10 bases from V and 2 bases from J, with 7 bases between. The CDR3 runs 11 residues. The CDR3 region is CATHFTDTQYF. The CDR3 region has the DNA TGTGCCACCCACTTCACAGATACGCAGTATTTT.

The rearrangement joins TRBV30 to TRBJ1-1; D may be TRBD1 (5 bases). Germline-derived CDR1 and CDR2 are GTSNPN and SVGIG (reference sequence). The CDR3 totals 13 residues. Trimming cost V 2 bases and J 1 base, with 8 bases left between them. The CDR3 is CAWSQTGNTEAFF. Written as DNA, the CDR3 is TGTGCCTGGAGTCAAACAGGGAACACTGAAGCTTTCTTT.